The 27 T cell receptor beta chains in this list originate from one sample, sequenced in a study of T cell responses to AZD1222 COVID-19 vaccine. Assay: immunoSEQ multiplex PCR; the TCRdb copy retains only in-frame clones and omits some. The sample comprises tens of thousands of clones, 70% to 90% of which are singletons, and about 2% rests with the top ten. The material sequenced was peripheral blood, taken on day 0 of AZD1222 vaccination. Every receptor here comes from an adult in good health.

The J gene is TRBJ1-6, the V gene TRBV6-5, with a possible D match to TRBD1 (5 bases). The germline V gene has CDR1 MNHEY and CDR2 SVGAGI. V was clipped by 2 bases and J by 3 bases, with 8 bases between them. This CDR3 spans 15 amino acids. This CDR3 reads CASSYGQGYNSPLHF. In DNA form, the CDR3 reads TGTGCCAGCAGTTACGGGCAGGGCTATAATTCACCCCTCCACTTT.

V usage is TRBV9 and J usage is TRBJ1-2; TRBD1 agrees at 9 bases. The CDR3 covers 15 residues. The V gene's germline CDR1 is SGDLS and CDR2 YYNGEE. The J segment lost 1 base and the V segment lost 2 bases, leaving 3 bases of the junction unmatched. This CDR3 is CASSVGTGFNYGYTF. In DNA form, the CDR3 reads TGTGCCAGCAGCGTCGGGACAGGGTTTAACTATGGCTACACCTTC.

This chain links TRBV5-5 with TRBJ2-2; D is perhaps TRBD2 (5 bases). V lost 4 bases, J lost 5 bases, and 9 bases lay in between. This CDR3 contains 13 residues. Germline assignment: CDR1 SGHKS and CDR2 YYEKEE (reference sequence). The CDR3 sequence: CASSLGDTGELFF. As DNA, the CDR3 is TGTGCCAGCAGCCTCGGGGATACCGGGGAGCTGTTTTTT.

J is TRBJ1-2 and V is TRBV6-5; D is unresolved. The ends were cut back, 6 bases at V and 5 bases at J, with 4 bases in the middle. The germline CDR1 and CDR2 sequences are MNHEY and SVGAGI. The CDR3 spans 10 residues. CDR3 amino acids: CASSQYGYTF. The DNA of the CDR3 is TGTGCCAGCAGCCAGTATGGCTACACCTTC.

The chain employs TRBV10-3 and TRBJ1-3; 8 nucleotides line up with TRBD1. Trimming removed 6 bases from V and 3 bases from J; junction bases left unmatched: 7. CDR1 and CDR2 (germline): ENHRY, SYGVKD. CDR3 length: 15 residues. CDR3 bases: TGTGCCATCAGAGGCCAGGGGGCGGGTGGAAACACCATATATTTT. The encoded protein is CAIRGQGAGGNTIYF.

The chain has TRBV7-9 and TRBJ2-1; D unclear. V gave up 1 base and J gave up 4 bases, with 5 bases separating them. The CDR3 has 13 residues. The germline V gene encodes CDR1 SEHNR and CDR2 FQNEAQ (reference sequence). CDR3 nucleotide sequence: TGTGCCAGCAGCTTAGGACTTTACAATGAGCAGTTCTTC. It translates to CASSLGLYNEQFF.

V is TRBV7-6 and J is TRBJ2-3; 7 bases are a match to TRBD1. V lost 3 bases and J lost 0; bases outside the gene matches: 6. The CDR3 is 16 residues long. Germline V lookup: CDR1 SGHVS, CDR2 FNYEAQ. The CDR3 DNA reads TGTGCCAGCAGCTTTGGGACGGGACAGAGCACAGATACGCAGTATTTT. It is translated as CASSFGTGQSTDTQYF.

This sequence joins TRBV7-6 and TRBJ1-1; the D gene is possibly TRBD1 (6 bases). Germline loops: CDR1 SGHVS, CDR2 FNYEAQ. The CDR3 covers 11 residues. V shed 4 bases and J shed 8 bases, with 8 bases lying between them. The chain's CDR3 is CASSWGGEAFF. The DNA of the CDR3 is TGTGCCAGCAGCTGGGGGGGCGAAGCTTTCTTT.

This chain uses TRBV5-4 with TRBJ2-3; D gene unclear. V lost 4 bases and J 0 bases, leaving 12 bases between the germline ends. The germline CDR1 and CDR2 sequences are SGHNT and YYREEE (reference sequence). The CDR3 loop spans 15 amino acids. The CDR3 sequence is CASSPPRGSTDTQYF. CDR3 nucleotide sequence: TGTGCCAGCAGCCCCCCGCGAGGTAGCACAGATACGCAGTATTTT.

J is TRBJ1-1 and V is TRBV29-1, with D hard to call. V shed 6 bases and J shed 3 bases, with 20 bases lying between them. Germline V gene lookup returns CDR1 SQVTM and CDR2 ANQGSEA. The CDR3 is 15 amino acids. The CDR3 region has the DNA TGCAGCGTCCCTTCTGGCCTTAGACTTGACACTGAAGCTTTCTTT. This codes for CSVPSGLRLDTEAFF.

This sequence joins TRBV19 and TRBJ2-1; 10 bases are a match to TRBD2. The CDR3 spans 15 residues. Germline V lookup: CDR1 LNHDA, CDR2 SQIVND (reference sequence). V lost 4 bases to trimming and J lost 4 bases; unmatched junction nucleotides: 4. As DNA, the CDR3 is TGTGCCAGTAGTACGGGACTAGCGTATTACAATGAGCAGTTCTTC. Protein: CASSTGLAYYNEQFF.

This sequence joins TRBV30 and TRBJ1-6; D is uncertain. Trimming pared 0 bases from V and 16 bases from J, leaving 16 bases between. The CDR3 extends over 13 amino acids. Germline V CDR1 and CDR2: GTSNPN, SVGIG (reference sequence). For the CDR3, the DNA is TGTGCCTGGAGTGTACTAAACTGGGATCAGCTCCACTTT. It yields the protein CAWSVLNWDQLHF.

This clone was picked up one time. This sequence joins TRBV2 and TRBJ2-1; 12 nucleotides agree with TRBD2. The CDR3 is 14 amino acids. V was clipped by 9 bases and J by 1 base; unmatched bases: 1. Germline V gene lookup returns CDR1 SNHLY and CDR2 FYNNEI. The CDR3 nucleotides read TGTGCCAGTGGACTAGCGGGATCCTACAATGAGCAGTTCTTC. It specifies CASGLAGSYNEQFF.

This clone was seen only once. V and J are TRBV18 and TRBJ1-6; D is undetermined. The CDR3 is made up of 13 amino acids. Germline CDR1 and CDR2: KGHSH and LQKENI. V lost 6 bases to trimming and J lost 8 bases, with 11 bases between them. The CDR3 here is CASSDLPHSPLHF. DNA for the CDR3: TGTGCCAGCTCCGACCTACCCCATTCACCCCTCCACTTT. The full variable domain, rest sourced from reference TRBV18 and TRBJ1-6, is NAGVMQNPRHLVRRRGQEARLRCSPMKGHSHVYWYRQLPEEGLKFMVYLQKENIIDESGMPKERFSAEFPKEGPSILRIQQVVRGDSAAYFCASSDLPHSPLHFGNGTRLTVT.

The chain is built from TRBV5-5 and TRBJ2-3, with 10 positions matching TRBD2. V was pared by 1 base and J by 2 bases, with 10 bases of the junction left unmatched. The CDR3 totals 18 residues. Germline CDR1 and CDR2: SGHKS and YYEKEE (reference sequence). The chain's CDR3 is CASSLIVGLAGVTDTQYF. The CDR3 region has the DNA TGTGCCAGCAGCTTGATAGTGGGGCTAGCGGGGGTCACAGATACGCAGTATTTT. The full variable domain, completed using reference TRBV5-5 and TRBJ2-3, is DAGVTQSPTHLIKTRGQQVTLRCSPISGHKSVSWYQQVLGQGPQFIFQYYEKEERGRGNFPDRFSARQFPNYSSELNVNALLLGDSALYLCASSLIVGLAGVTDTQYFGPGTRLTVL.

The chain combines TRBV7-8 with TRBJ1-2; D is unclear. The germline V gene encodes CDR1 SGHVS and CDR2 FQNEAQ. V was shortened by 4 bases and J by 5 bases, with 20 bases between the two germline ends. This CDR3 region has 16 residues. CDR3 protein: CASSSHRSFVKYGYTF. CDR3 coding DNA: TGTGCCAGCAGCTCCCATAGGTCGTTCGTTAAATATGGCTACACCTTC.

This chain links TRBV10-2 with TRBJ2-2, with TRBD1 identical over 7 bases. Germline CDR1 reads WSHSY; CDR2 reads SAAADI. Trimming cost V 9 bases and J 4 bases; bases outside gene matches: 8. The CDR3 has 14 amino acids. CDR3 residues: CASHQGVGTGELFF. In DNA form, the CDR3 reads TGCGCCAGTCACCAGGGGGTCGGCACCGGGGAGCTGTTTTTT.

The CDR3 sequence: CASSGTSGSSYNEQFF. CDR3 DNA sequence: TGTGCCAGCAGCGGGACTAGCGGGAGCTCCTACAATGAGCAGTTCTTC. This chain uses TRBV9 with TRBJ2-1, with 13 bases that match TRBD2. The CDR3 covers 16 residues. CDR1 is SGDLS and CDR2 is YYNGEE in the germline V gene. J gave up 0 bases and V 3 bases, and 0 bases lay outside the gene matches.

The chain uses TRBV2 and TRBJ2-1; D unresolved. The CDR3 is made up of 14 amino acids. Trimming took 4 bases from V and 3 from J, leaving 10 bases between them. CDR1 and CDR2 from the germline V gene are SNHLY and FYNNEI. CDR3 sequence: CASSAIGNYNEQFF. CDR3 coding DNA: TGTGCCAGCAGTGCTATCGGAAACTACAATGAGCAGTTCTTC.

The rearrangement joins TRBV2 to TRBJ2-3; 10 bases fit TRBD1. The germline V gene has CDR1 SNHLY and CDR2 FYNNEI. There are 14 residues in the CDR3. The ends lost 4 bases at V and 5 bases at J; junction bases unmatched: 3. CDR3 bases: TGTGCCAGCAGTGGGACAGGGGGAGGAGATACGCAGTATTTT. Translating gives CASSGTGGGDTQYF.

The rearrangement joins TRBV3-1 (or the pseudogene TRBV3-2) to TRBJ1-1; D remains unclear. The V gene's germline CDR1 is LGHDT and CDR2 YNNKEL (reference sequence). The CDR3 consists of 14 residues. V lost 7 bases and J lost 0, with 12 bases in between. CDR3 sequence: CASTATGLNTEAFF. The CDR3 coding sequence is TGTGCCAGCACCGCGACGGGGTTGAACACTGAAGCTTTCTTT.

In this sample, this clone turned up once. The chain employs TRBV11-2 and TRBJ2-7; D is possibly TRBD1 or TRBD2 (6 bases each). Trimming pared 2 bases from V and 7 bases from J, leaving 9 bases between. From germline, CDR1 is SGHAT and CDR2 FQNNGV. The CDR3 extends over 12 amino acids. The CDR3 loop is CASSLQGREQYF. CDR3 DNA: TGTGCCAGCAGCTTACAGGGGAGGGAGCAGTACTTC.

The rearrangement links TRBV21-1 to TRBJ2-3; the table's D call of TRBD2 was not tested on the DNA. TRBV21-1 is assigned pseudogene status. The CDR3 is 18 amino acids. The CDR3 is CASSKRGLAGGSTDTQYF. The CDR3 nucleotides are TGTGCCAGCAGCAAACGGGGACTAGCGGGAGGGAGCACAGATACGCAGTATTTT.

The rearrangement uses TRBV4-2 and TRBJ2-2; D possibly matches TRBD1 or TRBD2 (5 bases each). The germline gives CDR1 LGHNA, CDR2 YNFKEQ. The CDR3 consists of 13 residues. Trimming left V 2 bases short and J 7 bases short, with 8 bases between. The DNA for the CDR3 is TGTGCCAGCAGCCAAACTAGGGGCGGGGAGCTGTTTTTT. This encodes CASSQTRGGELFF.

This clone was observed a single time. V usage is TRBV6-5 and J usage is TRBJ2-3; D is uncertain. CDR1 is MNHEY and CDR2 is SVGAGI in the germline V gene. The CDR3 loop spans 16 amino acids. V lost 0 bases to trimming and J lost 4 bases, with 14 bases between them. The CDR3 protein is CASSYSGPGFSDTQYF. For the CDR3, the DNA is TGTGCCAGCAGTTACTCGGGCCCGGGTTTTTCAGATACGCAGTATTTT.

The genes are TRBV30 and TRBJ1-2, with a weak D call TRBD1 (5 bases). Germline loops: CDR1 GTSNPN, CDR2 SVGIG (reference sequence). CDR3 length equals 16 residues. V lost 2 bases and J lost 2, with 18 bases in between. CDR3 sequence (DNA): TGTGCCTGGAGTACCGGAGATGGGTGGGGGAACTATGGCTACACCTTC. It translates to CAWSTGDGWGNYGYTF.

The V and J genes are TRBV30 and TRBJ1-5; D unclear. Trimming removed 7 bases from V and 2 bases from J, with 15 bases in between. The CDR3 has 14 amino acids. CDR1 is GTSNPN and CDR2 is SVGIG in the germline V gene (reference sequence). The CDR3, as DNA: TGTGCCTCGGGAGGGAGGTGGGGCAATCAGCCCCAGCATTTT. Its protein product is CASGGRWGNQPQHF. Supplemented by reference TRBV30 and TRBJ1-5, the full variable domain reads SQTIHQWPATLVQPVGSPLSLECTVEGTSNPNLYWYRQAAGRGLQLLFYSVGIGQISSEVPQNLSASRPQDRQFILSSKKLLLSDSGFYLCASGGRWGNQPQHFGDGTRLSIL.